This TCR beta chain was recovered during a study of CD8 T cells in Susac syndrome (dated by TCRdb to between 2018 and 2021). Broadly, across the study: Repertoire sequencing was used to test whether CD8+ T cell activation and differentiation in Susac syndrome was antigen driven. The clonality of the CD8+ T cell repertoire was compared across about a dozen healthy donors, around 14 Susac syndrome patients and 15 multiple sclerosis patients. Findings and caveats that apply to the study as a whole: The number of individuals in the TCR sequencing and HLA analysis was recognized as being relatively small.

RNA was extracted using the RNeasy kit, and roughly 0.5 to 1 microgram was reverse transcribed with random hexamers. The immunoSEQ multiplex PCR assay, which covers 54 Vbeta and 13 Jbeta segments, was used to amplify TCR beta CDR3 regions. PCR amplification bias was corrected using a synthetic template baseline for primer optimization and computational correction. The paper's data handling went like this. Reads were assigned to V, D and J genes according to IMGT and analyzed in immunoSEQ Analyzer, with only productive sequences retained. Clonality was computed as one minus Shannon entropy normalized by log2 of the number of productive unique sequences. For each patient and control, public and private clones were evaluated within the 100 most prevalent clones. Clones were defined as Susac-specific when absent from the healthy and MS cohorts, from about 1,100 published viral clones and from other ImmuneACCESS disease sequences. TCRdb took the public reads, trimmed them with fastp at Q25, ran MiXCR for clone calling and kept in-frame beta chains. For every CDR3 protein sequence, its rows merge into one entry that carries the most common genes and DNA. The V and J calls and clone size are TCRdb's, not the authors'. The sample yields some 200,000 distinct CDR3 sequences; more than 85% were counted once. 0.1% to 0.15% of the sample goes to the ten largest clones.

A note on this clonotype: What this receptor recognizes is not known. Nothing much larger sits one base from this clone, and base qualities are not available.

Peripheral blood CD8+ and CD4+ T cells from healthy donors, Susac syndrome patients and multiple sclerosis patients were profiled by high-throughput TCR beta sequencing. The multiple sclerosis controls were treatment-naive patients whose relapsing-remitting disease, either stable or active, fulfilled the revised McDonald criteria. Bulk CD8+ and CD4+ T cells were purified by magnetic negative isolation, whereas CD8+ TEMRA cells were enriched by FACS. Blood was drawn into EDTA tubes, processed within 24 hours, and PBMCs were isolated by density gradient centrifugation. PBMCs intended for TCR sequencing were frozen in liquid nitrogen and were later thawed in a 37 degrees C water bath. Purity of sorted or isolated CD4+, CD8+ and CD8+ TEMRA cells was at least 90%. Trimming removed 0 bases from V and 0 bases from J; the gene matches leave 5 bases unexplained. Measured from the cysteine to the phenylalanine, the CDR3 is 17 residues long. Only the CDR3 DNA stays, 51 bases, in frame from base 1. From a lookup of the germline V gene (reference sequence), CDR1 and CDR2 are LNHDA and SQIVND.

The chain joins TRBV19 to TRBJ2-3; the central 8 bases match TRBD2. The TCR originated in a human donor with multiple sclerosis. Material for sequencing was CD8+ T cells from PBMCs. In nucleotides, the sequence is TGTGCCAGTAGTATAGAGGAGCGGGGGCCTAGCACAGATACGCAGTATTTT. Its protein product is CASSIEERGPSTDTQYF.